The 27 T cell receptor beta chains in this list originate from one sample, sequenced in a study of PD-1 blockade in classical Hodgkin lymphoma (dated by TCRdb to the early 2020s). Library preparation used the immunoSEQ multiplex PCR assay. As stored in TCRdb, this immuneACCESS dataset retains in-frame rearrangements with V and J assigned. A fraction of the clones does not appear; measured against another copy, unresolved V genes explain less than half of the discrepancy, and the remainder lacks a known reason. For this sample the table gives about 39,000 clones, of which 77% were detected only once. The ten largest clones represent 9.8% of the sample. The intended sense of this specimen's time point label: cycle 4 day 1 (C4D1), after about 6 weeks of nivolumab. Every trial patient had relapsed following autologous stem cell transplantation, and prior brentuximab vedotin exposure was what differed among cohorts A, B and C.

The material was peripheral blood mononuclear cells (PBMCs), obtained before the fourth cycle of nivolumab. All receptors derive from a human donor with classical Hodgkin lymphoma.

The J gene is TRBJ2-7, the V gene TRBV5-4, with 8 bases aligning to TRBD1. CDR3 length equals 15 residues. The germline V gene encodes CDR1 SGHNT and CDR2 YYREEE (reference sequence). The trim removed 4 bases at V and 6 bases at J, leaving 12 bases unmatched. The CDR3 loop is CASSPDRVGSLEQYF. The DNA for the CDR3 is TGTGCCAGCAGCCCGGACAGGGTAGGCTCTCTCGAGCAGTACTTC.

This clone was detected only once. DNA of the CDR3: TGCGCCAGCACCCGGGACAGGGTGGGATACGAGCAGTACTTC. Protein product: CASTRDRVGYEQYF. The rearrangement links TRBV5-1 to TRBJ2-7, with 9 bases identical to TRBD1. Germline lookup yields CDR1 SGHRS and CDR2 YFSETQ. Trimming took 6 bases from V and 4 from J; bases not matched to a gene: 8. The CDR3 length is 14 residues.

The rearrangement links TRBV5-1 to TRBJ2-7, with TRBD1 identical over 9 bases. Trimming cost V 4 bases and J 2 bases; bases outside gene matches: 7. CDR1 is SGHRS and CDR2 is YFSETQ in the germline V gene. This CDR3 is built from 15 residues. The CDR3 DNA reads as TGCGCCAGCAGCCCCATCGGGACAGGGACCTACGAGCAGTACTTC. As protein: CASSPIGTGTYEQYF. Filled out from reference TRBV5-1 and TRBJ2-7, the complete variable domain reads KAGVTQTPRYLIKTRGQQVTLSCSPISGHRSVSWYQQTPGQGLQFLFEYFSETQRNKGNFPGRFSGRQFSNSRSEMNVSTLELGDSALYLCASSPIGTGTYEQYFGPGTRLTVT.

This chain connects TRBV19 to TRBJ2-1, with 8 bases aligning to TRBD1. The ends lost 8 bases at V and 4 bases at J; junction bases unmatched: 10. The V gene's germline CDR1 is LNHDA and CDR2 SQIVND (reference sequence). This CDR3 has 15 residues. CDR3: CASRIDRGVYNEQFF. In DNA form, the CDR3 reads TGTGCCAGTCGAATCGACAGGGGAGTTTACAATGAGCAGTTCTTC.

V and J are TRBV7-9 and TRBJ2-5; D unresolved. V was shortened by 5 bases and J by 0 bases, with 10 bases between the two germline ends. CDR3 length equals 14 residues. Germline-derived CDR1 and CDR2 are SEHNR and FQNEAQ (reference sequence). The CDR3 here is CASSPAVYQETQYF. In nucleotides, the CDR3 is TGTGCCAGCAGCCCCGCCGTTTACCAAGAGACCCAGTACTTC.

The chain joins TRBV19 to TRBJ1-1, with D unclear. CDR3 length: 14 amino acids. Trimming left V 3 bases short and J 5 bases short, with 13 bases between. Germline V CDR1 and CDR2: LNHDA, SQIVND (reference sequence). CDR3 protein: CASSIGAEGTEAFF. The CDR3 region has the DNA TGTGCCAGTAGTATCGGCGCGGAGGGAACTGAAGCTTTCTTT. The variable domain in full, with the rest retrieved from reference TRBV19 and TRBJ1-1, is DGGITQSPKYLFRKEGQNVTLSCEQNLNHDAMYWYRQDPGQGLRLIYYSQIVNDFQKGDIAEGYSVSREKKESFPLTVTSAQKNPTAFYLCASSIGAEGTEAFFGQGTRLTVV.

V is TRBV9 and J is TRBJ1-2, with D perhaps matching TRBD1 (6 bases). Germline CDR1 is SGDLS and CDR2 is YYNGEE. V lost 0 bases and J lost 3, with 9 bases in between. The CDR3 spans 14 residues. The DNA of the CDR3 is TGTGCCAGCAGCGTAGGGCCAGGGGACTATGGCTACACCTTC. Translated: CASSVGPGDYGYTF.

This clone was picked up a small number of times. The chain employs TRBV7-3 and TRBJ1-1, with TRBD1 matching over 11 bases. The CDR3 totals 12 residues. CDR1 is SGHTA, CDR2 FQGTGA, per germline. V shed 5 bases, J shed 9 bases, and the junction held 2 bases outside the gene matches. The CDR3 DNA reads as TGTGCCAGCAGCAGGACAGGGGGCCAAGCTTTCTTT. Amino acid sequence: CASSRTGGQAFF.

V and J are TRBV5-6 and TRBJ2-7; 9 positions agree with TRBD1. V shed 3 bases and J 4 bases; nucleotides not matched to a gene: 5. CDR1 and CDR2 from the germline V gene are SGHDT and YYEEEE. The CDR3 totals 14 residues. The CDR3 DNA reads TGTGCCAGCAGCTGGGGACAGGGACTATACGAGCAGTACTTC. This encodes CASSWGQGLYEQYF.

Turning to this clone: Germline and junction disagree at one end, which may indicate a read error. CDR3 residues: CASSDSSGGNSPLHF. The CDR3 DNA follows: TGTGCCAGCAGTGACTCATCAGGGGGCAATTCACCCCTCCACTTT. The J gene is TRBJ1-6, the V gene TRBV6-6; 8 bases align to TRBD1. CDR1 MNHNY and CDR2 SVGAGI come from the germline V gene (reference sequence). The CDR3 is 15 residues long.

This clone has a handful of counts. The chain has TRBV6-5 and TRBJ1-5; D possibly corresponds to TRBD1 (5 bases). The ends were cut back, 8 bases at V and 5 bases at J, with 16 bases in the middle. The germline CDR1 and CDR2 sequences are MNHEY and SVGAGI. This CDR3 is built from 14 residues. The CDR3 sequence is CASSPGRYYQPQHF. DNA for the CDR3: TGTGCCAGCTCCCCGGGACGGTACTATCAGCCCCAGCATTTT.

The CDR3 spells CASSERQQNSPLHF. CDR3 DNA: TGTGCCAGCAGTGAGCGACAGCAAAATTCACCCCTCCACTTT. The chain employs TRBV6-5 and TRBJ1-6; the D gene is possibly TRBD1 (5 bases). V lost 5 bases and J 7 bases, leaving 12 bases between the germline ends. The CDR3 loop spans 14 amino acids. Germline V gene lookup returns CDR1 MNHEY and CDR2 SVGAGI.

The chain carries TRBV7-8 and TRBJ1-6, with a weak D call TRBD1 (6 bases). This CDR3 is built from 15 residues. Germline loops: CDR1 SGHVS, CDR2 FQNEAQ. Trimming shortened V by 2 bases and J by 10 bases, and 15 bases separated the two germline ends. The chain's CDR3 is CASSLPGEGGSPLHF. Written as DNA, the CDR3 is TGTGCCAGCAGCTTACCCGGTGAGGGGGGATCACCCCTCCACTTT.

This clone was counted between two and nine times. The genes are TRBV9 and TRBJ2-2; D is possibly TRBD1 (6 bases). V gave up 5 bases and J gave up 1 base, with 6 bases separating them. Germline V gene lookup returns CDR1 SGDLS and CDR2 YYNGEE. The CDR3 runs 13 residues. The chain's CDR3 is CASRQGNTGELFF. CDR3 nucleotide sequence: TGTGCCAGCAGACAGGGGAACACCGGGGAGCTGTTTTTT.

J is TRBJ2-2 and V is TRBV7-9; D gene uncertain. V was pared by 8 bases and J by 4 bases, with 8 bases between. Germline-derived CDR1 and CDR2 are SEHNR and FQNEAQ (reference sequence). The CDR3 spans 12 residues. Here the CDR3 reads CASLKTTGELFF. CDR3 sequence (DNA): TGTGCCAGCCTAAAGACCACCGGGGAGCTGTTTTTT.

The rearrangement joins TRBV19 to TRBJ2-7; tentatively, D is TRBD1 (6 bases). V lost 0 bases to trimming and J lost 3 bases, with 12 bases between them. CDR3 length: 15 amino acids. Germline CDR1 is LNHDA and CDR2 is SQIVND (reference sequence). The CDR3 loop reads CASSIEAGVFYEQYF. In DNA form, the CDR3 reads TGTGCCAGTAGTATAGAGGCAGGGGTTTTCTACGAGCAGTACTTC.

The CDR3 loop is CASSQDTRGPIYYGYTF. In DNA, the CDR3 is TGCGCCAGCAGCCAAGATACCCGGGGGCCCATCTACTATGGCTACACCTTC. The gene calls are TRBV4-1 and TRBJ1-2; perhaps TRBD1 as D (6 bases). The V end lost 0 bases, the J end lost 3 bases, and 17 bases lay between the germline ends. Germline CDR1 reads MGHRA; CDR2 reads YSYEKL. The CDR3 has 17 amino acids.

This clone occurred a few times. J is TRBJ1-6 and V is TRBV30, with D possibly being TRBD1 (5 bases). The CDR3 is 17 residues long. The V gene's germline CDR1 is GTSNPN and CDR2 SVGIG (reference sequence). Trimming took off 2 bases at V and 0 bases at J, with 14 bases between the two ends. The CDR3 region has the DNA TGTGCCTGGAGTCCGGGGCCATTAAGCTCCTATAATTCACCCCTCCACTTT. This gives the protein CAWSPGPLSSYNSPLHF.

The chain employs TRBV6-5 and TRBJ1-4; 9 bases fit TRBD1. This CDR3 spans 13 amino acids. The J segment lost 11 bases and the V segment lost 6 bases, leaving 7 bases of the junction unmatched. The germline V gene has CDR1 MNHEY and CDR2 SVGAGI. The CDR3: CASRGQGSLKLFF. The CDR3 bases are TGTGCCAGCAGAGGACAGGGGAGTTTGAAACTGTTTTTT.

This clone showed up just once. The chain uses TRBV4-1 and TRBJ2-5; the D gene could be TRBD1 or TRBD2 (6 bases each). Germline-derived CDR1 and CDR2 are MGHRA and YSYEKL. V shed 1 base and J shed 4 bases, with 19 bases lying between them. This CDR3 comprises 17 residues. CDR3 coding DNA: TGCGCCAGCAGCCAAGGGGGGGTCAGGGGAAGACGAGAGACCCAGTACTTC. It codes for CASSQGGVRGRRETQYF.

CDR3 region: CASSPASSIYNEQFF. The CDR3 DNA reads TGTGCCAGCAGCCCGGCTAGCTCTATATACAATGAGCAGTTCTTC. The genes are TRBV5-4 and TRBJ2-1, with D perhaps matching TRBD2 (5 bases). Trimming removed 4 bases from V and 4 bases from J, with 15 bases in between. The CDR3 runs 15 residues. Per the germline V gene, CDR1 is SGHNT and CDR2 is YYREEE (reference sequence).

In DNA, the CDR3 is TGCGCCAGCAGCCAAGGACAGTCCTATGGCTACACCTTC. This translates into CASSQGQSYGYTF. V is TRBV4-3 and J is TRBJ1-2; perhaps TRBD1 as D (5 bases). V shed 1 base and J shed 4 bases, with 7 bases lying between them. Germline CDR1 reads LGHNA; CDR2 reads YSLEER. This CDR3 is 13 amino acids long.

The rearrangement uses TRBV7-6 and TRBJ2-1; D ambiguous. Trimming shortened V by 5 bases and J by 0 bases, and 14 bases separated the two germline ends. From germline, CDR1 is SGHVS and CDR2 FNYEAQ. The CDR3 runs to 16 residues. Here the CDR3 DNA reads TGTGCCAGCAGCCTCCTTCAGGAGAGCTCCTACAATGAGCAGTTCTTC. Its protein is CASSLLQESSYNEQFF.

The V call is TRBV20-1, the J call TRBJ1-2; D gene ambiguous. Per the germline V gene, CDR1 is DFQATT and CDR2 is SNEGSKA (reference sequence). Trimming pared 6 bases from V and 6 bases from J, leaving 11 bases between. The CDR3 length is 11 residues. CDR3 amino acids: CSAPQTDGYTF. CDR3 DNA sequence: TGCAGTGCCCCTCAGACGGATGGCTACACCTTC.

This clone appeared a single time. The chain uses TRBV27 and TRBJ2-5; TRBD1 matches at 7 bases. The CDR3 covers 16 residues. Germline-derived CDR1 and CDR2 are MNHEY and SMNVEV (reference sequence). The V and J ends lost 5 bases and 2 bases, in that order; junction bases with no gene match: 11. The CDR3 DNA is TGTGCCAGCAGTCCCAGCCGGACAGGCCTACAAGAGACCCAGTACTTC. This codes for CASSPSRTGLQETQYF.

Relative to its sample, this clone is medium-sized. The chain is built from TRBV4-2 and TRBJ1-1; tentatively, D is TRBD1 (5 bases). The CDR3 sequence is 17 residues long. The germline gives CDR1 LGHNA, CDR2 YNFKEQ. V lost 0 bases and J lost 3, with 17 bases in between. The CDR3, as DNA: TGTGCCAGCAGCCAAGATCAACTCAGCGGGGGACACACTGAAGCTTTCTTT. This gives the protein CASSQDQLSGGHTEAFF.

The chain uses TRBV5-1 and TRBJ2-3; maybe TRBD1 (5 bases). The germline V gene has CDR1 SGHRS and CDR2 YFSETQ. V dropped 0 bases and J dropped 7 bases, with 6 bases sitting between them. The CDR3 has 12 residues. The CDR3 loop is CASSLEDNTQYF. DNA of the CDR3: TGCGCCAGCAGCTTGGAGGACAATACGCAGTATTTT.